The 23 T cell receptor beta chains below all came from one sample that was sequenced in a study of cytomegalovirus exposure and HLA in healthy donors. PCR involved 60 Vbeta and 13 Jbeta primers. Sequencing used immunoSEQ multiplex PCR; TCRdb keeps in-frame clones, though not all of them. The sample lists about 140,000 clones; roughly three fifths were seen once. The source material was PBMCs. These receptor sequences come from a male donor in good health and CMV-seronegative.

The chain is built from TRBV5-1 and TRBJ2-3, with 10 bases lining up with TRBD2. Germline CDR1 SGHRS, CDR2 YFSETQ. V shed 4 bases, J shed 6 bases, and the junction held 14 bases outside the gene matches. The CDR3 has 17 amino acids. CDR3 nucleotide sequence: TGCGCCAGCAGCGTCCCAGCTACTAGCGGGGTTCGTGATACGCAGTATTTT. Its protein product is CASSVPATSGVRDTQYF.

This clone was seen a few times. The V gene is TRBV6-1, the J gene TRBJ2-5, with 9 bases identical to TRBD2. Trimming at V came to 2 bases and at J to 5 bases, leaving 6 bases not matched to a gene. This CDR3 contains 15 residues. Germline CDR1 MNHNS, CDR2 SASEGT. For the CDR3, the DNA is TGTGCCAGCAGTGAACTGCGGGGGGGCCTCGAGACCCAGTACTTC. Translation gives CASSELRGGLETQYF.

The CDR3: CASTPDGGGGGYTF. CDR3 coding DNA: TGCGCCAGCACTCCCGACGGCGGAGGAGGAGGCTACACCTTC. V usage is TRBV5-1 and J usage is TRBJ1-2; D gene ambiguous. CDR3 size: 14 residues. Deletions cut 6 bases from V and 8 bases from J, with 20 bases between. Looked up from germline, CDR1 is SGHRS and CDR2 is YFSETQ.

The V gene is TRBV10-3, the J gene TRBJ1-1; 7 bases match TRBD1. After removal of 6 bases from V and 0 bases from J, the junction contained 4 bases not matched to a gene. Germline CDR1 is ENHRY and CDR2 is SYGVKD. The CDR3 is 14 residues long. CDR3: CAIRGQLMNTEAFF. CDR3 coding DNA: TGTGCCATCAGGGGACAGTTAATGAACACTGAAGCTTTCTTT.

CDR3 amino acids: CATSIGLAADTQYF. The CDR3 DNA sequence: TGTGCCACCAGCATTGGACTAGCGGCAGATACGCAGTATTTT. The chain uses TRBV15 and TRBJ2-3; 10 bases agree with TRBD2. Germline V gene lookup returns CDR1 LNHNV and CDR2 YYDKDF (reference sequence). The CDR3 contains 14 residues. V dropped 4 bases and J dropped 4; count of bases not matched to a gene: 2.

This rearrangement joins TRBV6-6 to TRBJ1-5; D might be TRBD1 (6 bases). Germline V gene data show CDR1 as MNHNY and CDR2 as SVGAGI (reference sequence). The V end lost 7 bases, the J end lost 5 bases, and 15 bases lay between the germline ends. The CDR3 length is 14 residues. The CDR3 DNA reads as TGTGCCAGCACCGCCATCGACAGGTATCAGCCCCAGCATTTT. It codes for CASTAIDRYQPQHF.

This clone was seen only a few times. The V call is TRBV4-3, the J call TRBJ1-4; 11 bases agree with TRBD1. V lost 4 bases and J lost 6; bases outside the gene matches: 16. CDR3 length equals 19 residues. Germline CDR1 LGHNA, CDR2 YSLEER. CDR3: CASSREEWDRGKFDEKLFF. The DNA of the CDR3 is TGCGCCAGCAGCCGAGAAGAGTGGGACAGGGGGAAGTTCGATGAAAAACTGTTTTTT.

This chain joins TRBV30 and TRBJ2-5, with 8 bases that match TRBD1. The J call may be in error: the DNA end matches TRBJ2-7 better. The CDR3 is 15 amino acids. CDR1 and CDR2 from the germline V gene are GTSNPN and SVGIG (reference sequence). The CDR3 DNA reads TGTGCCTGGATACCCGGGACAGGATGGCCCTACGAGCAGTACTTC. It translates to CAWIPGTGWPYEQYF.

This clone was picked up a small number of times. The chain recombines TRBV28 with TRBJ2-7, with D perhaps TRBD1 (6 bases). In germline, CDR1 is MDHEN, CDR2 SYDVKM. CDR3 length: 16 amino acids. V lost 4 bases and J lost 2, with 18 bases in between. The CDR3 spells CASSSVRGGSTYEQYF. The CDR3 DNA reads TGTGCCAGCAGTTCGGTGCGTGGGGGCTCTACCTACGAGCAGTACTTC.

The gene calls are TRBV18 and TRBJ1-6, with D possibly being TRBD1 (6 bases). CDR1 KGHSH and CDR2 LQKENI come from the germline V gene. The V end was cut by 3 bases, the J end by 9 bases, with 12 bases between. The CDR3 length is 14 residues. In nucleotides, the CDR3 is TGTGCCAGCTCACCGCCGGGACACACTTCACCCCTCCACTTT. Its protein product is CASSPPGHTSPLHF.

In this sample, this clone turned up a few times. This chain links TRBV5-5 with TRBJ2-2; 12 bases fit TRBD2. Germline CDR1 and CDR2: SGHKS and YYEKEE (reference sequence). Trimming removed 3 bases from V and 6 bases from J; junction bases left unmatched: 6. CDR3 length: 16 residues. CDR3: CASSWRTSGVAGELFF. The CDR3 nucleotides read TGTGCCAGCAGCTGGCGGACTAGCGGGGTTGCCGGGGAGCTGTTTTTT.

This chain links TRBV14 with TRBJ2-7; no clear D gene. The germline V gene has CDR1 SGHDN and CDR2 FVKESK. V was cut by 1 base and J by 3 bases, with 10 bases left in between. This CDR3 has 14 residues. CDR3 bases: TGTGCCAGCAGCCAAGGCGGCGCGAGCTACGAGCAGTACTTC. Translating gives CASSQGGASYEQYF.

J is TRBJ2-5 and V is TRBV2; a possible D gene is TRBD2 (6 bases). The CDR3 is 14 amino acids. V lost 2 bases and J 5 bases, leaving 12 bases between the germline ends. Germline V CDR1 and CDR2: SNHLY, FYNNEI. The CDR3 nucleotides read TGTGCCAGCAGTGAACCGGCGGGGAGGGAGACCCAGTACTTC. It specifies CASSEPAGRETQYF.

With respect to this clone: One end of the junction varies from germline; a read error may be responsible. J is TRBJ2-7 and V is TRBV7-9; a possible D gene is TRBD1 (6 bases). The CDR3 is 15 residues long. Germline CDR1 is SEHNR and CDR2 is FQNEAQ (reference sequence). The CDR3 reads CSSSLRDTSSYEQYF. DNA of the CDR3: TGTTCCAGCAGCTTAAGGGACACGTCCTCCTACGAGCAGTACTTC.

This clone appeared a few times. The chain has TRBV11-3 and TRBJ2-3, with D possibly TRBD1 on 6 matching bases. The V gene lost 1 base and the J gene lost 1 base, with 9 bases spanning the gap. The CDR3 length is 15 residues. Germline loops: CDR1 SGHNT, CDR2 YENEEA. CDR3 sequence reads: CASSLARGGTDTQYF. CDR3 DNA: TGTGCCAGCAGCTTAGCCAGGGGAGGCACAGATACGCAGTATTTT.

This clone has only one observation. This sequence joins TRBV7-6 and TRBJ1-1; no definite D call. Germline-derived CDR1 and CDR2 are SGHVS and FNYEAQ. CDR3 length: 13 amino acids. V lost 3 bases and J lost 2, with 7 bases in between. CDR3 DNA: TGTGCCAGCAGCTTCAACTTAAACACTGAAGCTTTCTTT. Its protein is CASSFNLNTEAFF.

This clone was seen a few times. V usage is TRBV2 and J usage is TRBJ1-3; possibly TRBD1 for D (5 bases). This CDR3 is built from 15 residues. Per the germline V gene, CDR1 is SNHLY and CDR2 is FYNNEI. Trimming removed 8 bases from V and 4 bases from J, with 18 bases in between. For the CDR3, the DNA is TGTGCCAGCTCAAGTCAGGGAACCTCCGGAAACACCATATATTTT. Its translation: CASSSQGTSGNTIYF.

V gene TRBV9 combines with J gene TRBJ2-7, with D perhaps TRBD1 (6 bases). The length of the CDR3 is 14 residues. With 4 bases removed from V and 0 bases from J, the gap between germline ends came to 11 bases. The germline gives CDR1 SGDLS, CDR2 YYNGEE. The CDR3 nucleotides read TGTGCCAGCAGCACCCGGGACAACTCCTACGAGCAGTACTTC. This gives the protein CASSTRDNSYEQYF.

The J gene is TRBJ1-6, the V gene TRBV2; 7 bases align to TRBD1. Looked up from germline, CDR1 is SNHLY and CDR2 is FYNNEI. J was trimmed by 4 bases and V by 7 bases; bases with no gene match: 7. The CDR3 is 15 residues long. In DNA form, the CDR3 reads TGTGCCAGCATGTCAGGGGGAGTTTATAATTCACCCCTCCACTTT. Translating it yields CASMSGGVYNSPLHF. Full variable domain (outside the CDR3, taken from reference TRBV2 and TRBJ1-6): EPEVTQTPSHQVTQMGQEVILRCVPISNHLYFYWYRQILGQKVEFLVSFYNNEISEKSEIFDDQFSVERPDGSNFTLKIRSTKLEDSAMYFCASMSGGVYNSPLHFGNGTRLTVT.

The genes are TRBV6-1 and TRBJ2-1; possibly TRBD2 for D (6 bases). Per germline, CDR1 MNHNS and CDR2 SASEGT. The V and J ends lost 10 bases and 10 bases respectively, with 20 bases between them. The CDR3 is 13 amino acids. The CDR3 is CATRYGGAGEQFF. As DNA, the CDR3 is TGTGCCACTAGGTATGGAGGGGCTGGAGAGCAGTTCTTC.

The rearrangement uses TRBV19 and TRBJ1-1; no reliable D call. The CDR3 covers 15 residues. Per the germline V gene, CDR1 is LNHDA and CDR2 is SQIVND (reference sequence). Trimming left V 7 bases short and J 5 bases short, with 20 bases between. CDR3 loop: CASILSQAGGTEAFF. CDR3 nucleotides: TGTGCCAGTATACTATCCCAGGCAGGAGGTACTGAAGCTTTCTTT.

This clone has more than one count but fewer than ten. The CDR3 loop is CASSSLREGKAFF. CDR3 DNA: TGTGCCAGCAGCTCCCTCAGGGAGGGGAAAGCTTTCTTT. This chain joins TRBV11-3 and TRBJ1-1, with D tentatively TRBD1 (5 bases). Trimming shortened V by 4 bases and J by 9 bases, and 15 bases separated the two germline ends. The CDR3 runs 13 residues. Germline V CDR1 and CDR2: SGHNT, YENEEA.

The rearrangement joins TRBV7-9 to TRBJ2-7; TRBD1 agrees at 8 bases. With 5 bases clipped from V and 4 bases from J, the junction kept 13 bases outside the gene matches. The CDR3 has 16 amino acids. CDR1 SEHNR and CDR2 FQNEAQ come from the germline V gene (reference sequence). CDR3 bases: TGTGCCAGCAGCCCAAGCACAGGGGGATTAATATACGAGCAGTACTTC. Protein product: CASSPSTGGLIYEQYF.